Following are 31 T cell receptor beta chains from one sample sequenced in a study of tumor-infiltrating lymphocytes in primary liver carcinoma. Investigators took RNA and DNA out together from roughly 21-30 mg of unsorted bulk tissue. The researchers produced TCR beta cDNA from 500 to 550 ng total RNA with a constant-region primer. Libraries for TCR beta were built through three nested multiplex PCR rounds, which together made up a slightly modified ARM-PCR procedure. The first two PCR rounds used TRBV1-TRBV30 forward primers with a C-beta reverse primer, nine to ten cycles each. TCRdb processed the multiplex PCR reads anew with MiXCR; each CDR3 protein has one entry. Found here are approximately 110,000 distinct CDR3 sequences, 82% of them singletons; the top ten hold under 25%. The sequenced material came from liver tumor tissue from sampling region 3. Regarding subset: tumor region T3, left-lateral pole. The origin of the receptors is a man in his forties or fifties with primary liver carcinoma and hepatitis B virus infection.

The V gene is TRBV5-4, the J gene TRBJ1-1; TRBD1 is a possible D gene (5 bases). This CDR3 region has 14 residues. Germline assignment: CDR1 SGHNT and CDR2 YYREEE (reference sequence). With 9 bases removed from V and 7 bases from J, the gap between germline ends came to 22 bases. The CDR3 sequence: CANRFGHGTIEAFF. DNA of the CDR3: TGTGCCAACAGATTCGGGCACGGGACTATTGAAGCTTTCTTT.

Of note for this clonotype: The junction and the germline gene differ at one end; a read error may be behind it. The J gene is TRBJ2-1, the V gene TRBV10-3, with D unclear. The CDR3 is 14 residues long. CDR1 ENHRY and CDR2 SYGVKD come from the germline V gene. The CDR3 nucleotides are TGTGCCTACCAGAGCGCCTCAAGATGGAATGAGCAATTCTTC. As protein: CAYQSASRWNEQFF.

This clonotype was counted a single time. One junction end disagrees with the germline gene, perhaps due to a read error. The chain recombines TRBV11-1 with TRBJ1-2; D gene uncertain. In germline, CDR1 is SGHAT, CDR2 FQDESV (reference sequence). CDR3 length: 13 residues. DNA for the CDR3: TGCGCCAGCAGCTTGGTCCACAACTATGACTACACCTTC. Amino acid sequence: CASSLVHNYDYTF.

The V call is TRBV28, the J call TRBJ1-6; 12 bases match TRBD1. CDR1 is MDHEN, CDR2 SYDVKM, per germline. CDR3 length: 18 amino acids. This CDR3 reads CVGQPGTGGEMENSPLHF. In nucleotides, the CDR3 is TGTGTCGGTCAACCCGGGACAGGGGGCGAGATGGAGAACTCACCCCTCCACTTT.

In the case of this clonotype: A read error may account for a junction end that differs from germline. The genes are TRBV6-1 and TRBJ2-1; the match to TRBD2 covers 12 bases. Germline CDR1 and CDR2: MNHNS and SASEGT. The CDR3 has 16 amino acids. This CDR3 is CASSTLTSGRSHEQLF. The CDR3 bases are TGTGCCAGCAGTACGTTGACTAGCGGGAGAAGCCATGAGCAGTTATTC.

With respect to this clonotype: Sequence at one end of the junction differs from germline and may be a read error. The chain couples TRBV7-9 to TRBJ2-3; D might be TRBD2 (6 bases). There are 16 residues in the CDR3. Germline CDR1 SEHNR, CDR2 FQNEAQ (reference sequence). The CDR3 sequence is CANSSKPGLNIDTQYF. In nucleotides, the CDR3 is TGTGCCAACAGCTCCAAACCGGGACTCAACATAGATACGCAGTATTTT.

With regard to this clonotype: Mismatch with germline at one junction end may stem from a read error. V and J are TRBV12-3 or TRBV12-4 and TRBJ2-1, with D uncertain. This CDR3 is 15 amino acids long. The CDR3: CVSSPTRPSYDEQFF. The CDR3 coding sequence is TGTGTCAGCAGCCCCACGAGGCCCTCCTACGATGAGCAGTTCTTC.

Comment on this clonotype: A junction end diverges from the germline sequence, so it may reflect a read error. This chain links TRBV28 with TRBJ2-7; possible D gene TRBD1, 5 bases. CDR1 is MDHEN and CDR2 is SYDVKM in the germline V gene. The CDR3 runs 15 residues. The CDR3 coding sequence is TGTGCCAGCAGTCCCCCAGGGCTAACTTCCTACAAGCAGTACTTC. Its protein product is CASSPPGLTSYKQYF.

About this clonotype itself: One junction end disagrees with the germline gene, perhaps due to a read error. The CDR3 is CPSSYAGESDTQYF. In DNA, the CDR3 is TGTCCCAGCAGTTACGCGGGGGAATCAGATACGCAGTATTTC. This rearrangement joins TRBV6-2 or TRBV6-3 to TRBJ2-3, with TRBD2 identical over 7 bases. The length of the CDR3 is 14 residues. Germline values: CDR1 MNHEY, CDR2 SVGEGT.

To note about this clonotype: Sequence at one end of the junction differs from germline and may be a read error. CDR3 residues: CVSSPSEQGRAQPQHF. The CDR3 DNA follows: TGTGTCAGCAGTCCCTCAGAACAGGGGAGGGCTCAGCCCCAGCATTTT. This rearrangement joins TRBV12-3 or TRBV12-4 to TRBJ1-5; TRBD1 matches 7 bases. This CDR3 contains 16 residues.

Note on this clonotype: Being one base from a much bigger clone, this may be a read error. V and J are TRBV28 and TRBJ2-2; D is perhaps TRBD2 (6 bases). Germline-derived CDR1 and CDR2 are MDHEN and SYDVKM. The CDR3 consists of 14 residues. Here the CDR3 DNA reads TGTACCAGCAGGCGGGATCTCAACACCGGGGAGCTGTTTTTT. It codes for CTSRRDLNTGELFF.

Worth noting for this clonotype: As the CDR3 is not closed by the conserved phenylalanine or tryptophan, this likely results from a read error. No DNA is shown, since the ends of the CDR3 on it are uncertain; the CDR3 is the one TCRdb lists. The chain couples TRBV11-2 to TRBJ2-7; TRBD1, the table's D call, lacks a check against the DNA. The germline gives CDR1 SGHAT, CDR2 FQNNGV. Termini included, the CDR3 measures 15 amino acids. The CDR3 loop is CASSLRWTGKNERYS.

Comment on this clonotype: With a much larger clone just one base away, this may be a read error. The genes are TRBV2 and TRBJ2-3; no clear D gene. V shed 2 bases and J shed 5 bases, with 5 bases lying between them. Germline CDR1 is SNHLY and CDR2 is FYNNEI. CDR3 length equals 12 residues. The CDR3 spells CASSEPRDTQYF. DNA of the CDR3: TGTGCCAGCAGTGAACCTCGAGATACGCAGTATTTT.

The chain joins TRBV4-3 to TRBJ2-1; D possibly corresponds to TRBD2 (6 bases). Germline V lookup: CDR1 LGHNA, CDR2 YSLEER. There are 15 residues in the CDR3. The V and J ends lost 3 bases and 6 bases respectively, with 15 bases between them. The CDR3 DNA sequence: TGCGCCAGCAGCCAGGGAGGCATGAGTGCCAATGAGCAGTTCTTC. Residues: CASSQGGMSANEQFF.

A remark on this clonotype: Lacking the conserved final phenylalanine or tryptophan, this CDR3 likely reflects a read error. The limits of the CDR3 on the DNA are not certain, so only TCRdb's listed CDR3 is given. V gene TRBV5-4 combines with J gene TRBJ1-1; whether TRBD1, the table's D call, matches the DNA was not checked. Germline CDR1 and CDR2: SGHNT and YYREEE (reference sequence). The CDR3 spans 16 amino acids, including both terminal residues. The CDR3 sequence: CASSSGERGRNTEAFY.

J is TRBJ2-7 and V is TRBV4-3, with a weak D call TRBD2 (6 bases). The DNA end is a closer match to TRBJ2-1, so the J assignment may be wrong. Germline V CDR1 and CDR2: LGHNA, YSLEER. This CDR3 region has 15 residues. CDR3 nucleotide sequence: TGCGCCAGCAGCCAGGAGTACGGGAGTAACTACGAGCAGTTCTTC. It codes for CASSQEYGSNYEQFF.

About this clonotype itself: At one of its ends the junction is not consistent with the germline gene, which may arise from a read error. The V and J genes are TRBV7-8 and TRBJ2-2; no firm D call. In germline, CDR1 is SGHVS, CDR2 FQNEAQ. The CDR3 consists of 15 residues. The CDR3 nucleotides are TGTGTCAGCAGCTTAATTCGGTCGGATACCGGGGAGCTGTTTTTT. The encoded protein is CVSSLIRSDTGELFF.

A note on this clonotype: The CDR3 does not end in the conserved phenylalanine or tryptophan, so this is likely a read error. The CDR3 nucleotides read TGTGCCAGTAGGTTCGGGGTCGACTATGGCTACACCCTC. This translates into CASRFGVDYGYTL. This sequence joins TRBV6-5 and TRBJ1-2; D remains unclear. The germline CDR1 and CDR2 sequences are MNHEY and SVGAGI. The CDR3 loop spans 13 amino acids. The germline V and J ends were trimmed by 9 bases and 3 bases, with 14 bases remaining between them.

This chain connects TRBV12-3 or TRBV12-4 to TRBJ2-1, with TRBD2 matching 9 bases. CDR3 length: 14 amino acids. The trim removed 9 bases at V and 4 bases at J, leaving 7 bases unmatched. Here the CDR3 reads CASKTSGRYNEQFF. CDR3 sequence (DNA): TGTGCCAGTAAGACTAGCGGAAGATACAATGAGCAGTTCTTC.

Comments on this clonotype: This may come from a read error, since a much larger clone is one base off. V usage is TRBV6-1 and J usage is TRBJ2-1, with D hard to call. The CDR3 has 13 residues. Trimming cost V 5 bases and J 9 bases, with 14 bases left between them. The germline V gene has CDR1 MNHNS and CDR2 SASEGT. The CDR3 spells CASSISLSSEQFF. In DNA form, the CDR3 reads TGTGCCAGCAGTATATCACTATCAAGTGAGCAGTTCTTC.

Turning to this clonotype: One end of the junction varies from germline; a read error may be responsible. The chain is built from TRBV5-1 and TRBJ2-3; TRBD2 matches 13 bases. The CDR3 length is 16 residues. From germline, CDR1 is SGHRS and CDR2 YFSETQ. This chain's CDR3 is CASSPRTSGSADMQYF. The CDR3, as DNA: TGCGCCAGCAGCCCCCGGACTAGCGGGAGTGCAGATATGCAGTATTTT.

The V call is TRBV2, the J call TRBJ1-5, with a tentative D call TRBD1 (5 bases). CDR3 length: 13 amino acids. Germline values: CDR1 SNHLY, CDR2 FYNNEI. V lost 4 bases and J 6 bases, leaving 10 bases between the germline ends. The CDR3 protein is CASSGQSSQPQHF. The CDR3 nucleotides are TGTGCCAGCAGTGGACAGAGCTCTCAGCCCCAGCATTTT.

On this clonotype itself: Because it lacks the conserved phenylalanine or tryptophan at the end, this CDR3 is likely a read error. This chain links TRBV6-2 or TRBV6-3 with TRBJ1-1, with 7 positions matching TRBD1. Germline V gene data show CDR1 as MNHEY and CDR2 as SVGEGT. The CDR3 totals 14 residues. The CDR3 DNA reads as TGTACCAGCAGTTACCAGGGGGGTAGGACTGAAGCTTTCGTT. This gives the protein CTSSYQGGRTEAFV.

Note on this clonotype: Being one base from a much bigger clone, this may be a read error. The chain is built from TRBV10-3 and TRBJ2-5; D is ambiguous. V gave up 5 bases and J gave up 7 bases, with 14 bases separating them. The CDR3 runs to 13 residues. Germline loops: CDR1 ENHRY, CDR2 SYGVKD. CDR3 loop: CAISNRGRGTQYF. The CDR3 region has the DNA TGTGCCATCAGTAACCGAGGACGAGGGACCCAGTACTTC.

This clonotype was seen a handful of times. This chain links TRBV10-3 with TRBJ2-2; TRBD1 might be the D (5 bases). Trimming took 3 bases from V and 1 from J, leaving 18 bases between them. Germline V lookup: CDR1 ENHRY, CDR2 SYGVKD. The length of the CDR3 is 18 residues. The CDR3 DNA is TGTGCCATCAGTGATGAAATTGTGTCTACAGGGAACACCGGGGAGCTGTTTTTT. The encoded protein is CAISDEIVSTGNTGELFF.

This clonotype was recorded at least ten times. The rearrangement links TRBV28 to TRBJ2-7; TRBD1 agrees at 10 bases. J gave up 2 bases and V 4 bases, and 11 bases lay outside the gene matches. CDR3 length: 17 amino acids. Per germline, CDR1 MDHEN and CDR2 SYDVKM. The CDR3 DNA sequence: TGTGCCAGCAGTTACTATTACCGGGACAGGGGCACCTACGAGCAGTACTTC. Translation gives CASSYYYRDRGTYEQYF.

On this clonotype: The junction departs from germline at one end; a sequencing error may be responsible. The gene calls are TRBV29-1 and TRBJ2-3; 10 bases agree with TRBD1. Looked up from germline, CDR1 is SQVTM and CDR2 is ANQGSEA. The CDR3 runs to 14 residues. The CDR3 coding sequence is TGTAGCATTTCCGGGACAGGGGCGTCAGATTCGCAGTATTTT. Its translation: CSISGTGASDSQYF.

A note on this clonotype: The germline gene is not matched at one end of the junction; a read error may be the cause. The chain employs TRBV29-1 and TRBJ1-1; 9 bases align to TRBD1. The V gene's germline CDR1 is SQVTM and CDR2 ANQGSEA. The CDR3 is 14 amino acids. CDR3 sequence: CCIGQGLGNTEGFF. In nucleotides, the CDR3 is TGCTGCATAGGACAGGGGTTGGGGAACACTGAAGGTTTCTTT.

A word on this clonotype: Germline is not matched at one junction end, which may reflect a read error. V gene TRBV6-2 or TRBV6-3 combines with J gene TRBJ2-2; D perhaps matches TRBD1 (6 bases). CDR1 is MNHEY, CDR2 SVGEGT, per germline. The CDR3 is 16 residues long. The CDR3 bases are TGTGCCAACAGTTACTCGATAGGGACAACCACCAGGGAGCTGTTTTTT. This codes for CANSYSIGTTTRELFF.

The rearrangement uses TRBV4-1 and TRBJ1-1; D gene uncertain. This CDR3 is 13 amino acids long. Germline assignment: CDR1 MGHRA and CDR2 YSYEKL. The V end was cut by 1 base, the J end by 13 bases, with 16 bases between. The CDR3, as DNA: TGCGCCAGCAGCCAAGGGTCGGTCACTGATGTTTTCTTT. This encodes CASSQGSVTDVFF.

Note on this clonotype: The CDR3 does not end in the conserved phenylalanine or tryptophan, so this is likely a read error. This rearrangement joins TRBV4-1 to TRBJ1-3; the D gene is possibly TRBD1 (5 bases). Germline values: CDR1 MGHRA, CDR2 YSYEKL. The CDR3 loop spans 15 amino acids. Trimming left V 6 bases short and J 2 bases short, with 14 bases between. The CDR3: CASSPTGGTGNTIYL. In DNA, the CDR3 is TGCGCCAGCAGTCCTACAGGAGGTACTGGAAACACCATATATCTT.